This T cell receptor (beta chain) was found in a study of cytomegalovirus exposure and HLA in healthy donors. Study-level findings and limits: There were about 160 TCR beta chains listed as cytomegalovirus-associated.

In regard to this clone: The antigen is unknown.

There are 14 residues in the CDR3. The V end was cut by 3 bases, the J end by 4 bases, with 13 bases between. CDR1 and CDR2 (germline): SGHVS, FQNEAQ. Researchers ran the PCR with 60 Vbeta and 13 Jbeta primers. This table comes from immunoSEQ multiplex PCR, and its TCRdb copy is limited to in-frame clones, with some not included. The sample has 130,000 to 150,000 clones. The receptor comes from a man aged 40-55 years in good health and CMV-seronegative. Sequenced material: PBMCs. The rearrangement links TRBV7-8 to TRBJ2-7; D possibly corresponds to TRBD2 (7 bases). The CDR3 region is CASSLRGGGYEQYF. The CDR3 region has the DNA TGTGCCAGCAGCTTGAGGGGGGGCGGGTACGAGCAGTACTTC. Complete variable domain (other parts from reference TRBV7-8 and TRBJ2-7): GAGVSQSPRYKVAKRGQDVALRCDPISGHVSLFWYQQALGQGPEFLTYFQNEAQLDKSGLPSDRFFAERPEGSVSTLKIQRTQQEDSAVYLCASSLRGGGYEQYFGPGTRLTVT.